This T cell receptor (beta chain) derives from a study of OX40 agonist ivuxolimab in advanced cancers. For the study in its entirety: Ivuxolimab was an agonistic, fully human IgG2 monoclonal antibody directed against OX40 (CD134), a costimulatory receptor. In the dose-escalation cohort, nearly 85% of patients were male, and the mean age was 60 years with a range of about 23 to 79. The point of sequencing TCRbeta in the periphery was to test whether ivuxolimab changed TCR sequence diversity and drove clonal T-cell expansion. The monotherapy dose-escalation portion (N ≈ 52 patients) of the phase I ivuxolimab trial is reported in the paper. Patients were allowed to have had prior anti-PD-1, anti-PD-L1 or anti-CTLA-4 therapy, and approximately 41% of the dose-escalation patients had previously received checkpoint inhibitors. Partial responses occurred in three dose-escalation patients: two with cutaneous melanoma and one with hepatocellular carcinoma. Of the roughly 54 dose-escalation patients, hepatocellular carcinoma was present in approximately 20, melanoma in around 15, renal cell carcinoma in 9 and head and neck cancer in 9. Intravenous ivuxolimab was administered to patients every 2 weeks at six dose levels: 0.01, 0.1, 0.3, 1.5, 3 and 10 mg/kg.

The trial excluded patients who had a history of autoimmune disease or who were on systemic immunosuppression. Peripheral blood for TCR sequencing was collected from all dose cohorts at baseline, on cycle 4 day 1, and on cycle 7 day 1. The samples were taken from a phase I, first-in-human, multicenter, open-label dose-escalation trial of ivuxolimab. Adults with locally advanced or metastatic melanoma, renal cell, hepatocellular, or head and neck squamous cell carcinoma were enrolled in the trial. Before TCR sequencing, CD4+ T cells and CD8+ T cells were sorted from peripheral blood as separate populations. Per the germline V gene (reference sequence), SEHNR is the CDR1 and FQNEAQ is the CDR2. V gives up 5 bases and J gives up 7 bases, and the segment between their germline ends measures 23 bases. The CDR3, cysteine through phenylalanine, is 16 amino acids long. Of the read, only the CDR3 DNA is kept; its 48 bases are in frame from base 1.

The paper's findings and limits, for the study overall: Partial responders in the 0.1-3.0 mg/kg groups had among the lowest normalized peripheral clonal expansion, especially among CD8+ T cells. On average, CD8+ T cells showed more expanded clones than CD4+ T cells after ivuxolimab. Low levels of normalized T-cell clonal expansion were also seen in some patients who did not respond. At doses of 0.1 to 3.0 mg/kg, clonal expansion of both CD4+ and CD8+ blood T cells was observed from baseline to week 6. Antigen specificity was not determined for the clonally expanded peripheral T cells.

To sequence the TCRbeta CDR3 region, genomic DNA was isolated from the sorted cells. The immunoSEQ Assay was used to sequence the TCRbeta CDR3 regions. TCRdb took over this immuneACCESS table, retaining in-frame rearrangements with V and J assigned. Such tables are incomplete; in checked studies, under half of the missing clones stem from an unresolved V gene, and the remainder is unexplained. For this sample the table gives some 60,000 clones, of which approximately 90% were detected only once. The top ten hold 9.5% to 15% of the sample. Worth noting for this clone: What antigen it recognizes has not been identified. There are no base qualities to consult, and no much larger clone falls within one base.

The starting material was CD4+ or CD8+ T cells sorted from blood, obtained in a trial of the OX40 agonist ivuxolimab. The sequence is built from TRBV7-9 and TRBJ1-2, and perhaps TRBD1 as D gene, on 6 matching bases. This receptor was taken from an adult with an advanced solid tumor such as melanoma, head and neck, liver or kidney cancer. The CDR3 in this case is CASSLIPSGEERGYTF. The sequenced DNA: TGTGCCAGCAGCCTAATCCCCTCAGGGGAGGAGCGTGGCTACACCTTC.